This T cell receptor beta chain was found in a study of post-analysis software for immune sequencing data. Concerning this clonotype: Its matching antigen is unknown.

Study conclusions and caveats: Pronounced co-clustering by F measure was evident among identically batched samples. Patients with multiple sclerosis recorded significantly lower normalized Chao1 diversity than controls, the study found. Controls had lower frequencies than patients of five or six TRBV segments, which included TRBV5-6, TRBV5-1 and TRBV20-1.

Included in the TCR beta cDNA libraries were unique molecular identifiers. TCRdb independently ran MiXCR on the PCR reads; one entry per CDR3 protein. The repertoire holds about 540,000 distinct CDR3 sequences, 34% seen once, with about 6% in the top ten. With 1 base removed from V and 3 bases from J, the gap between germline ends came to 13 bases. The CDR3 runs to 16 residues. CDR1 and CDR2 from the germline V gene are SEHNR and FQNEAQ (reference sequence). The specimen sequenced was blood. The chain recombines TRBV7-9 with TRBJ2-1; D possibly corresponds to TRBD2 (6 bases). The TCR sequence derives from a girl aged 2 to 17 with multiple sclerosis. CDR3 residues: CASSLGNLAYYNEQFF. For the CDR3, the DNA is TGTGCCAGCAGCTTAGGCAATCTAGCGTACTACAATGAGCAGTTCTTC.